This T cell receptor beta chain was recovered during a study of T cell repertoires in cytomegalovirus infection. TCRdb re-called the reads with MiXCR, one entry per CDR3 protein. The table has roughly 200,000 distinct CDR3 sequences, about a sixth seen once; the top ten hold roughly a quarter. There are a few counts of this clonotype. Its target is unknown. The CDR3 is 16 residues long. Germline CDR1 is DFQATT and CDR2 is SNEGSKA (reference sequence). Trimming shortened V by 1 base and J by 0 bases, and 12 bases separated the two germline ends. Study results and caveats: Adding up the frequency of public TCR beta families identified people who carried CMV plus the relevant HLA.

V usage is TRBV20-1 and J usage is TRBJ1-4; the D gene is possibly TRBD1 (5 bases). Material for sequencing was CD8+ T cells from PBMCs. The receptor was derived from a human donor in good health (CMV status not recorded). Some clones in this sample may be carry-over from other donors' samples. The CDR3 sequence is CSARVRGLSTNEKLFF. The CDR3, as DNA: TGCAGTGCTAGAGTTCGGGGACTCTCAACTAATGAAAAACTGTTTTTT.